These 25 T cell receptor beta chains share one sample of origin, sequenced in a study of tumor-infiltrating lymphocytes in oesophageal squamous cell carcinoma. Each CDR3 protein is one row after TCRdb ran MiXCR on the PCR reads. The sample holds around 18,000 distinct CDR3 sequences, 35% to 50% seen once. The sample comprised esophageal tumor tissue. Receptors originate from a male donor with esophageal squamous cell carcinoma.

This chain uses TRBV6-6 with TRBJ2-6; no clear D gene. V lost 7 bases to trimming and J lost 18 bases, with 10 bases between them. The CDR3 spans 9 residues. The germline gives CDR1 MNHNY, CDR2 SVGAGI (reference sequence). The CDR3 protein is CASIASGTF. Written as DNA, the CDR3 is TGTGCCAGCATTGCTTCCGGGACTTTC.

The chain employs TRBV2 and TRBJ2-1; TRBD2 matches 12 bases. Trimming removed 9 bases from V and 0 bases from J; junction bases left unmatched: 12. This CDR3 is 18 amino acids long. Per germline, CDR1 SNHLY and CDR2 FYNNEI. The CDR3 DNA reads TGTGCCAGTACTGGACTAGCGGGGTCCACTATCTCCTACAATGAGCAGTTCTTC. This gives the protein CASTGLAGSTISYNEQFF.

This clonotype has more than one count but fewer than ten. The J gene is TRBJ2-7, the V gene TRBV12-3 or TRBV12-4; tentative D call: TRBD2 (6 bases). The DNA end is more similar to TRBJ2-5, so the J call may be wrong. This CDR3 has 15 residues. The CDR3 DNA sequence: TGTGCCAGCAGTTTGAACGGGGGTGGACAAGAGACCCAGTACTTC. Translating gives CASSLNGGGQETQYF.

This clonotype has a handful of counts. The chain couples TRBV5-4 to TRBJ2-4; 8 bases fit TRBD1. The J call is doubtful: the DNA matches TRBJ2-7 better. The CDR3 has 15 amino acids. CDR1 and CDR2 from the germline V gene are SGHNT and YYREEE (reference sequence). CDR3 protein: CASSLARGHSYEQYF. The CDR3 nucleotides read TGTGCCAGCAGCTTGGCCAGGGGGCACTCCTACGAGCAGTACTTC.

This clonotype came up many times. The CDR3 end shows no conserved phenylalanine or tryptophan, and so a read error is likely. The limits of the CDR3 on the DNA are not certain, so only TCRdb's listed CDR3 is given. The chain employs TRBV7-9 and TRBJ2-7; the listed D gene, TRBD1, was not tested against the DNA. The CDR3 is 16 residues long, ends included. The germline V gene has CDR1 SEHNR and CDR2 FQNEAQ (reference sequence). The CDR3 loop reads CASSLDGTVYGYTFGS.

This clonotype was seen ten or more times. The chain combines TRBV11-2 with TRBJ2-2, with TRBD1 as a possible D gene (5 bases). CDR1 is SGHAT and CDR2 is FQNNGV in the germline V gene. The CDR3 consists of 15 residues. Trimming removed 6 bases from V and 0 bases from J, with 11 bases in between. This CDR3 is CASRPDRANTGELFF. Here the CDR3 DNA reads TGTGCCAGCAGACCTGACAGAGCGAACACCGGGGAGCTGTTTTTT.

This clonotype was observed many times. The chain recombines TRBV11-3 with TRBJ2-2; D tentatively fits TRBD1 or TRBD2 (5 bases each). Deletions cut 5 bases from V and 6 bases from J, with 25 bases between. Germline V gene data show CDR1 as SGHNT and CDR2 as YENEEA. CDR3 length: 18 amino acids. As DNA, the CDR3 is TGTGCCAGCAGCCCCAAACCTCCCGGGACCCCGGCCTCCGGGGAGCTGTTTTTT. Amino acids: CASSPKPPGTPASGELFF.

V gene TRBV13 combines with J gene TRBJ2-5, with 8 bases matching TRBD1. The CDR3 spans 13 residues. Germline-derived CDR1 and CDR2 are PRHDT and FYEKMQ (reference sequence). The J segment lost 3 bases and the V segment lost 6 bases, leaving 3 bases of the junction unmatched. The CDR3 DNA sequence: TGTGCCAGCAGAATGGACAGGGAAGAGACCCAGTACTTC. It codes for CASRMDREETQYF.

On this clonotype: This may arise from a read error, as a much more abundant clone is one base away. This CDR3 is CASSPMGHLTPSEQYF. DNA of the CDR3: TGTGCCAGCAGCCCCATGGGACACCTAACCCCCAGTGAGCAGTACTTC. This sequence joins TRBV11-3 and TRBJ2-5; D might be TRBD1 (6 bases). V was shortened by 5 bases and J by 11 bases, with 27 bases between the two germline ends. The CDR3 has 16 amino acids. The germline V gene encodes CDR1 SGHNT and CDR2 YENEEA.

This clonotype was counted a few times. The chain has TRBV6-1 and TRBJ2-5; 7 bases map to TRBD2. The CDR3 is made up of 13 amino acids. Germline V gene data show CDR1 as MNHNS and CDR2 as SASEGT. V was clipped by 6 bases and J by 6 bases; unmatched bases: 7. The CDR3 region is CASRGEGVKTQYF. The CDR3 coding sequence is TGTGCCAGCAGGGGGGAGGGAGTAAAGACCCAGTACTTC.

The chain carries TRBV5-1 and TRBJ2-1; 10 nucleotides align to TRBD2. CDR3 length: 16 residues. After removal of 4 bases from V and 6 bases from J, the junction contained 10 bases not matched to a gene. CDR1 is SGHRS, CDR2 YFSETQ, per germline. The CDR3 loop is CASSRSGGALSNEQFF. DNA for the CDR3: TGCGCCAGCAGCCGAAGCGGGGGGGCGTTGAGCAATGAGCAGTTCTTC.

The rearrangement links TRBV7-9 to TRBJ2-4; a weak D match, TRBD2 (6 bases). Trimming shortened V by 2 bases and J by 1 base, and 15 bases separated the two germline ends. CDR1 and CDR2 from the germline V gene are SEHNR and FQNEAQ (reference sequence). The CDR3 spans 17 residues. The CDR3 DNA sequence: TGTGCCAGCAGCTTAATCGGGGGTGGGTTTGCCAAAAACATTCAGTACTTC. This gives the protein CASSLIGGGFAKNIQYF. Using reference TRBV7-9 and TRBJ2-4 for the parts outside the CDR3, the full variable domain is DTGVSQNPRHKITKRGQNVTFRCDPISEHNRLYWYRQTLGQGPEFLTYFQNEAQLEKSRLLSDRFSAERPKGSFSTLEIQRTEQGDSAMYLCASSLIGGGFAKNIQYFGAGTRLSVL.

The chain carries TRBV7-3 and TRBJ2-2; no firm D call. Trimming stripped 5 bases from V and 3 bases from J, with 7 bases between. The CDR3 sequence is 13 residues long. CDR1 and CDR2 (germline): SGHTA, FQGTGA. This CDR3 is CASSPTYTGELFF. CDR3 sequence (DNA): TGTGCCAGCAGCCCCACATACACCGGGGAGCTGTTTTTT.

The chain is built from TRBV6-2 or TRBV6-3 and TRBJ1-5; unclear D gene. V shed 7 bases and J shed 6 bases, with 13 bases lying between them. The germline V gene encodes CDR1 MNHEY and CDR2 SVGEGT. The CDR3 loop spans 13 amino acids. For the CDR3, the DNA is TGTGCCAGCAATCCAGAAAGGCCTCAGCCCCAGCATTTT. This gives the protein CASNPERPQPQHF.

This clonotype was detected ten times or more. This chain's CDR3 is CASRGVYEQYF. CDR3 bases: TGTGCCAGCCGGGGGGTCTACGAGCAGTACTTC. The chain uses TRBV6-1 and TRBJ2-5, with 7 bases fitting TRBD2. The J call may be faulty, since TRBJ2-7 better matches the DNA end. Germline V gene data show CDR1 as MNHNS and CDR2 as SASEGT. The CDR3 consists of 11 residues.

This clonotype was observed a handful of times. The V call is TRBV5-5, the J call TRBJ1-6; possibly TRBD1 for D (5 bases). Per the germline V gene, CDR1 is SGHKS and CDR2 is YYEKEE (reference sequence). The V end lost 4 bases, the J end lost 6 bases, and 17 bases lay between the germline ends. The CDR3 is 16 residues long. CDR3 region: CASSTDTGTFNSPLHF. CDR3 sequence (DNA): TGTGCCAGCAGCACGGACACAGGAACCTTTAATTCACCCCTCCACTTT.

The CDR3 region has the DNA TGTGCCAGCAGCTTTTCAAGGGGTGACGGCTACACCTTC. Amino acids: CASSFSRGDGYTF. V and J are TRBV7-2 and TRBJ2-7; tentative D call: TRBD1 (5 bases). The end of the DNA aligns better with TRBJ1-2, so the J call may be wrong. The CDR3 contains 13 residues. Germline CDR1 and CDR2: SGHTA and FQGNSA.

The genes are TRBV7-6 and TRBJ2-3, with 9 bases that match TRBD2. The DNA end favors TRBJ2-1, so the J call may be wrong. The CDR3 sequence is 13 residues long. Germline lookup yields CDR1 SGHVS and CDR2 FNYEAQ. Written as DNA, the CDR3 is TGTGCCAGCAGCTTAGCTAGCGGGAGCAAGCAGTTCTTC. Amino acids: CASSLASGSKQFF.

With regard to this clonotype: The DNA is left out, because the CDR3 cannot be placed on it with certainty; the CDR3 is given as TCRdb lists it. This rearrangement joins TRBV7-5 to TRBJ2-1; whether TRBD2, the table's D call, matches the DNA was not checked. TRBV7-5 constitutes a pseudogene. The CDR3 is 21 amino acids in total, end residues counted. The CDR3 loop is CISVPETLWTSGDPNGNEQYF.

On this clonotype: Without the conserved terminal phenylalanine or tryptophan, this CDR3 likely stems from a read error. It is unclear where the CDR3 begins or ends on the DNA, so no DNA is shown, and the CDR3 is as TCRdb lists it. J is TRBJ2-7 and V is TRBV5-4; the table calls TRBD2, which could not be checked here. CDR1 is SGHNT, CDR2 YYREEE, per germline (reference sequence). The CDR3 extends over 16 residues, inclusive of both ends. CDR3: CASIQGQNPNGYTFGS.

As for this clonotype: The final CDR3 position lacks the conserved phenylalanine or tryptophan, pointing to a likely read error. Because the CDR3's place on the DNA is in doubt, the DNA is left out and the CDR3 is given as listed by TCRdb. The chain couples TRBV6-1 to TRBJ2-5; no DNA check was done on the table's D call, TRBD2. The CDR3 comprises 17 residues, both ends counted. Germline CDR1 reads MNHNS; CDR2 reads SASEGT. CDR3 protein: CASRRRGEANYGYTFGS.

The J gene is TRBJ1-1, the V gene TRBV27; 10 positions agree with TRBD1. The J call may not be correct, given that the DNA end is closer to TRBJ2-2. This CDR3 spans 15 amino acids. Germline-derived CDR1 and CDR2 are MNHEY and SMNVEV (reference sequence). CDR3 sequence (DNA): TGTGCCAGCAGGACCGGGACAGGGGTTCCCGGGGAGCTGTTTTTT. This translates into CASRTGTGVPGELFF.

This clonotype was counted a few times. The chain has TRBV7-9 and TRBJ2-4, with no clear D. The CDR3 contains 13 residues. CDR1 and CDR2 from the germline V gene are SEHNR and FQNEAQ (reference sequence). The V end was cut by 1 base, the J end by 13 bases, with 14 bases between. The CDR3 DNA is TGTGCCAGCAGCTTAGTTGCGGCCAATGAGCAGTACTTC. Translation: CASSLVAANEQYF.

This clonotype was seen ten or more times. The chain couples TRBV7-3 to TRBJ2-1; no definite D call. V was cut by 6 bases and J by 11 bases, with 17 bases left in between. The CDR3 spans 13 residues. Germline values: CDR1 SGHTA, CDR2 FQGTGA. The CDR3: CASSSSGLPQQFF. The CDR3, as DNA: TGTGCCAGCAGTTCCTCTGGCCTACCACAGCAGTTCTTC.

This clonotype was recorded at least ten times. The chain couples TRBV7-6 to TRBJ2-2; TRBD1 agrees at 10 bases. CDR3 length: 15 amino acids. Germline CDR1 SGHVS, CDR2 FNYEAQ. V lost 5 bases, J lost 6 bases, and 6 bases stayed unmatched. The CDR3 sequence: CASSPGTGVAGELFF. The CDR3 DNA sequence: TGTGCCAGCAGCCCAGGGACAGGGGTGGCCGGGGAGCTGTTTTTT. Full variable domain (missing parts from reference TRBV7-6 and TRBJ2-2): GAGVSQSPRYKVTKRGQDVALRCDPISGHVSLYWYRQALGQGPEFLTYFNYEAQQDKSGLPNDRFSAERPEGSISTLTIQRTEQRDSAMYRCASSPGTGVAGELFFGEGSRLTVL.